Listed below are T cell receptor beta chains from one sample, sequenced in a study of type 1 regulatory T cells. Their recognized antigens are unknown. MiXCR, applied by TCRdb to the reads, yields one record per CDR3 protein. The data hold about 65,000 distinct CDR3 sequences, with roughly 49% observed a single time. The sequenced sample was cultured non-Tr1 T cells, either the whole culture or a sorted T cell fraction (not recorded which). The receptors here all came from a human donor in good health. Each CDR3 is given with its conserved first and last residue. A D gene is named only where the DNA matches it firmly. Only part of the rows carry a size: once, few, many, or a class if the clone is expanded.

d_gene: NA; v_gene: TRBV7-9; j_gene: TRBJ1-5; abundance: NA; CDR3aa: CASSLRFSNQPQHF; CDR3nt: TGTGCCAGCAGCTTAAGGTTTAGCAATCAGCCCCAGCATTTT
d_gene: NA; v_gene: TRBV20-1; j_gene: TRBJ2-3; abundance: NA; CDR3aa: CSAIWTGTDTQYF; CDR3nt: TGCAGTGCTATTTGGACAGGCACAGATACGCAGTATTTT
d_gene: TRBD1; v_gene: TRBV6-6; j_gene: TRBJ2-1; abundance: NA; CDR3aa: CASSFGQDPLEQFF; CDR3nt: TGTGCCAGCAGTTTCGGACAGGACCCTTTAGAGCAGTTCTTC
d_gene: TRBD2; v_gene: TRBV11-2; j_gene: TRBJ2-5; abundance: NA; CDR3aa: CASRLAYGLGETQYF; CDR3nt: TGTGCCAGCAGATTAGCGTATGGACTAGGGGAGACCCAGTACTTC
d_gene: NA; v_gene: TRBV3-1; j_gene: TRBJ1-2; abundance: NA; CDR3aa: CASRTTGRADGYTF; CDR3nt: TGTGCCAGCAGAACAACGGGGAGGGCAGATGGCTACACCTTC
d_gene: NA; v_gene: TRBV7-8; j_gene: TRBJ2-2; abundance: NA; CDR3aa: CASCRSPSGTGELFF; CDR3nt: TGTGCCAGCTGCCGCTCGCCATCCGGTACCGGGGAGCTGTTTTTT
d_gene: NA; v_gene: TRBV3-1; j_gene: TRBJ2-2; abundance: NA; CDR3aa: CASSFGDGELFF; CDR3nt: TGTGCCAGCAGCTTCGGGGACGGGGAGCTGTTTTTT
d_gene: NA; v_gene: TRBV27; j_gene: TRBJ1-6; abundance: many; CDR3aa: CASRAGNNERRNSPLHF; CDR3nt: TGTGCCAGCAGGGCGGGGAATAACGAAAGGAGGAATTCACCCCTCCACTTT
d_gene: TRBD2; v_gene: TRBV4-3; j_gene: TRBJ2-5; abundance: NA; CDR3aa: CASSQEGTSGGQNQETQYF; CDR3nt: TGCGCCAGCAGCCAAGAAGGGACTAGCGGGGGCCAGAACCAAGAGACCCAGTACTTC
d_gene: NA; v_gene: TRBV5-1; j_gene: TRBJ1-3; abundance: NA; CDR3aa: CASSCGQNSGNTIYF; CDR3nt: TGCGCCAGCAGTTGTGGACAGAACTCTGGAAACACCATATATTTT
d_gene: NA; v_gene: TRBV3-1; j_gene: TRBJ1-1; abundance: NA; CDR3aa: CASSQDRVTEAFF; CDR3nt: TGTGCCAGCAGCCAAGACAGGGTCACTGAAGCTTTCTTT
d_gene: NA; v_gene: TRBV20-1; j_gene: TRBJ2-7; abundance: medium-sized; CDR3aa: CSARDLHRIEDEQYF; CDR3nt: TGCAGTGCTAGAGATTTGCACCGGATTGAAGACGAGCAGTACTTC
d_gene: NA; v_gene: TRBV2; j_gene: TRBJ1-6; abundance: NA; CDR3aa: CASIYRQNNSPLHF; CDR3nt: TGTGCCAGCATCTACAGGCAAAATAATTCACCCCTCCACTTT
d_gene: TRBD1; v_gene: TRBV2; j_gene: TRBJ2-7; abundance: NA; CDR3aa: CASSPQGVGYEQYF; CDR3nt: TGTGCCAGCAGTCCCCAGGGGGTAGGCTACGAGCAGTACTTC
d_gene: NA; v_gene: TRBV3-1; j_gene: TRBJ1-6; abundance: NA; CDR3aa: CASSQGGGSPFHF; CDR3nt: TGTGCCAGCAGCCAAGGGGGGGGGTCACCCTTCCACTTT
d_gene: NA; v_gene: TRBV20-1; j_gene: TRBJ2-7; abundance: few; CDR3aa: CSARRGSIHEQYF; CDR3nt: TGCAGTGCTAGAAGAGGTAGTATCCACGAGCAGTACTTC
d_gene: TRBD2; v_gene: TRBV20-1; j_gene: TRBJ2-3; abundance: NA; CDR3aa: CSARGGGGGPADTQYF; CDR3nt: TGCAGTGCTAGGGGAGGCGGGGGGGGGCCGGCAGATACGCAGTATTTT
d_gene: TRBD1; v_gene: TRBV2; j_gene: TRBJ2-5; abundance: NA; CDR3aa: CASRPDRAETQYF; CDR3nt: TGTGCCAGCAGACCGGACAGGGCAGAGACCCAGTACTTC
d_gene: NA; v_gene: TRBV19; j_gene: TRBJ1-1; abundance: NA; CDR3aa: CASSIGENTEAFF; CDR3nt: TGTGCCAGTAGTATAGGGGAGAACACTGAAGCTTTCTTT
d_gene: TRBD1; v_gene: TRBV5-4; j_gene: TRBJ1-2; abundance: NA; CDR3aa: CASSPQDRGGYTF; CDR3nt: TGTGCCAGCAGCCCGCAGGACAGGGGGGGCTACACCTTC
d_gene: NA; v_gene: TRBV5-1; j_gene: TRBJ1-6; abundance: few; CDR3aa: CASSLQNGNSPLHF; CDR3nt: TGCGCCAGCAGCTTGCAGAACGGGAATTCACCCCTCCACTTT
d_gene: TRBD2; v_gene: TRBV19; j_gene: TRBJ2-3; abundance: NA; CDR3aa: CASKARGGSDTQYF; CDR3nt: TGTGCCAGTAAAGCGCGGGGGGGATCAGATACGCAGTATTTT
d_gene: NA; v_gene: TRBV2; j_gene: TRBJ1-3; abundance: few; CDR3aa: CASSEVRGISGNTIYF; CDR3nt: TGTGCCAGCAGTGAAGTTAGGGGAATCTCTGGAAACACCATATATTTT
d_gene: NA; v_gene: TRBV5-1; j_gene: TRBJ2-1; abundance: few; CDR3aa: CASSPRGGTGINEQFF; CDR3nt: TGCGCCAGCAGCCCCAGGGGGGGGACAGGTATAAATGAGCAGTTCTTC
d_gene: NA; v_gene: TRBV20-1; j_gene: TRBJ1-6; abundance: few; CDR3aa: CSARDLQGSYNSPLHF; CDR3nt: TGCAGTGCTAGAGATCTCCAGGGCTCCTATAATTCACCCCTCCACTTT
d_gene: NA; v_gene: TRBV10-3; j_gene: TRBJ1-2; abundance: NA; CDR3aa: CAISEDRAYGYTF; CDR3nt: TGTGCCATCAGTGAGGACCGGGCGTATGGCTACACCTTC
d_gene: NA; v_gene: TRBV3-1; j_gene: TRBJ2-5; abundance: NA; CDR3aa: CASSPSQGQIETQYF; CDR3nt: TGTGCCAGCAGCCCCAGCCAGGGACAAATTGAGACCCAGTACTTC
d_gene: TRBD2; v_gene: TRBV4-1; j_gene: TRBJ2-3; abundance: NA; CDR3aa: CASSQDSPTSGGVTDTQYF; CDR3nt: TGCGCCAGCAGCCAAGACAGCCCGACTAGCGGGGGGGTAACAGATACGCAGTATTTT
d_gene: NA; v_gene: TRBV6-6; j_gene: TRBJ2-1; abundance: NA; CDR3aa: CASSATRGEQFF; CDR3nt: TGTGCCAGCAGCGCCACTCGGGGTGAGCAGTTCTTC
d_gene: NA; v_gene: TRBV12-3/TRBV12-4; j_gene: TRBJ2-2; abundance: few; CDR3aa: CASSLRNANTGELFF; CDR3nt: TGTGCCAGCAGTTTGCGGAACGCGAACACCGGGGAGCTGTTTTTT
d_gene: TRBD1; v_gene: TRBV6-2/TRBV6-3; j_gene: TRBJ1-6; abundance: NA; CDR3aa: CASTEGQGSSPLHF; CDR3nt: TGTGCCAGCACCGAAGGACAGGGTTCTTCACCCCTCCACTTT
d_gene: NA; v_gene: TRBV7-9; j_gene: TRBJ2-1; abundance: NA; CDR3aa: CAVQQATSYNEQFF; CDR3nt: TGTGCCGTCCAACAGGCGACCTCCTACAATGAGCAGTTCTTC
d_gene: NA; v_gene: TRBV29-1; j_gene: TRBJ2-7; abundance: NA; CDR3aa: CSVGQLTYEQYF; CDR3nt: TGCAGCGTTGGACAGCTCACCTACGAGCAGTACTTC
d_gene: NA; v_gene: TRBV5-1; j_gene: TRBJ2-5; abundance: NA; CDR3aa: CASRIIGGEETQYF; CDR3nt: TGCGCCAGCCGCATTATAGGAGGAGAAGAGACCCAGTACTTC
d_gene: TRBD1; v_gene: TRBV12-5; j_gene: TRBJ2-3; abundance: NA; CDR3aa: CASGRDSHTDTQYF; CDR3nt: TGTGCTAGTGGTCGGGACAGTCACACAGATACGCAGTATTTT
d_gene: TRBD1; v_gene: TRBV18; j_gene: TRBJ2-1; abundance: NA; CDR3aa: CASSYTGPGQGLYNEQFF; CDR3nt: TGTGCCAGCTCTTACACGGGACCGGGACAGGGACTATACAATGAGCAGTTCTTC
d_gene: NA; v_gene: TRBV12-2; j_gene: TRBJ2-1; abundance: few; CDR3aa: CASRLSHREEQFF; CDR3nt: TGTGCAAGTCGCTTAAGCCACCGGGAAGAGCAGTTCTTC
d_gene: NA; v_gene: TRBV12-3/TRBV12-4; j_gene: TRBJ2-3; abundance: NA; CDR3aa: CASRGTTDTQYF; CDR3nt: TGTGCCAGCAGAGGGACCACAGATACGCAGTATTTT
d_gene: TRBD1; v_gene: TRBV3-1; j_gene: TRBJ1-5; abundance: few; CDR3aa: CASSQGTGGQPQHF; CDR3nt: TGTGCCAGCAGCCAAGGGACAGGGGGTCAGCCCCAGCATTTT
d_gene: NA; v_gene: TRBV12-3/TRBV12-4; j_gene: TRBJ2-6; abundance: NA; CDR3aa: CASSAQGFGANVLTF; CDR3nt: TGTGCCAGCAGTGCCCAGGGTTTTGGGGCCAACGTCCTGACTTTC
d_gene: TRBD2; v_gene: TRBV7-6; j_gene: TRBJ2-3; abundance: NA; CDR3aa: CASSPRGSGGTDTQYF; CDR3nt: TGTGCCAGCAGCCCTAGAGGCAGCGGGGGGACAGATACGCAGTATTTT
d_gene: TRBD1; v_gene: TRBV5-6; j_gene: TRBJ1-5; abundance: NA; CDR3aa: CASSFRTGGNQPQHF; CDR3nt: TGTGCCAGCAGCTTCCGGACAGGTGGCAATCAGCCCCAGCATTTT
d_gene: TRBD2; v_gene: TRBV6-2/TRBV6-3; j_gene: TRBJ2-1; abundance: few; CDR3aa: CASRPASGVYNEQFF; CDR3nt: TGTGCCAGCAGGCCCGCTAGCGGTGTCTACAATGAGCAGTTCTTC
d_gene: NA; v_gene: TRBV20-1; j_gene: TRBJ1-6; abundance: few; CDR3aa: CSARTQSVDNSPLHF; CDR3nt: TGCAGTGCTAGAACCCAAAGCGTCGATAATTCACCCCTCCACTTT
d_gene: NA; v_gene: TRBV5-6; j_gene: TRBJ1-4; abundance: NA; CDR3aa: CASSRVAWGAWEKLFF; CDR3nt: TGTGCCAGCAGTCGAGTTGCTTGGGGGGCATGGGAAAAACTGTTTTTT
d_gene: NA; v_gene: TRBV4-2; j_gene: TRBJ2-3; abundance: few; CDR3aa: CASSQDEGLGDTQYF; CDR3nt: TGTGCCAGCAGCCAAGATGAGGGGCTGGGCGATACGCAGTATTTT
d_gene: NA; v_gene: TRBV4-1; j_gene: TRBJ1-2; abundance: NA; CDR3aa: CASSLSPGGDFYGYTF; CDR3nt: TGCGCCAGCAGCCTTTCCCCGGGAGGGGATTTCTACGGCTACACCTTC
d_gene: NA; v_gene: TRBV27; j_gene: TRBJ1-2; abundance: NA; CDR3aa: CASRTLGAGDDGYTF; CDR3nt: TGTGCCAGCAGAACCCTCGGGGCAGGAGACGATGGCTACACCTTC
d_gene: TRBD1; v_gene: TRBV4-2; j_gene: TRBJ2-1; abundance: few; CDR3aa: CASSQGQGALNEQFF; CDR3nt: TGTGCCAGCAGCCAAGGACAGGGGGCCCTCAATGAGCAGTTCTTC
d_gene: TRBD2; v_gene: TRBV7-3; j_gene: TRBJ2-7; abundance: few; CDR3aa: CASSQLLARTYEQYF; CDR3nt: TGTGCCAGCAGCCAATTACTAGCGAGAACCTACGAGCAGTACTTC
d_gene: NA; v_gene: TRBV2; j_gene: TRBJ2-2; abundance: NA; CDR3aa: CASSEVAVNTGELFF; CDR3nt: TGTGCCAGCAGTGAGGTAGCGGTGAACACCGGGGAGCTGTTTTTT
d_gene: NA; v_gene: TRBV5-1; j_gene: TRBJ1-6; abundance: few; CDR3aa: CASSEGLTPLHF; CDR3nt: TGCGCCAGCAGCGAGGGGTTGACACCCCTCCACTTT
d_gene: NA; v_gene: TRBV5-1; j_gene: TRBJ1-4; abundance: NA; CDR3aa: CASSSGPQGIGEKLFF; CDR3nt: TGCGCCAGCAGTTCCGGGCCACAGGGAATTGGGGAAAAACTGTTTTTT